Listed below are T cell receptor beta chains from one sample, sequenced in a study of CD4 T cells in relation to SARS-CoV-2 and coronaviruses. No antigen is known for these receptors. The protocol was immunoSEQ multiplex PCR, while the TCRdb copy is restricted to in-frame clones and leaves out a portion. In the table there are around 20,000 clones, about 72% of which are singletons. Sequencing used CD4+ T cells from PBMCs, cultured in vitro. These receptors originate from a human donor in good health. CDR3s include the opening cysteine and the closing phenylalanine or tryptophan. The D gene is left open where the match is weak. Only some rows state a clone size, as once, few, many or a class for expanded clones.

-	TRBJ2-5	-	TRBV7-9	CASSSVIQGISQETQYF	TGTGCCAGCAGCTCTGTGATCCAGGGGATTTCCCAAGAGACCCAGTACTTC
-	TRBJ1-4	-	TRBV28	CASSLEDRDNEKLFF	TGTGCCAGCAGTTTAGAAGACAGAGATAATGAAAAACTGTTTTTT
-	TRBJ1-1	-	TRBV6-6	CASKGMNTEAFF	TGTGCCAGCAAAGGAATGAACACTGAAGCTTTCTTT
-	TRBJ1-2	-	TRBV7-8	CASSSVRGPNYGYTF	TGTGCCAGCAGCTCCGTGAGGGGCCCAAACTATGGCTACACCTTC
-	TRBJ2-2	-	TRBV2	CASIRSTSRNTGELFF	TGTGCCAGCATAAGGTCGACTAGTCGGAACACCGGGGAGCTGTTTTTT
-	TRBJ2-1	TRBD2	TRBV5-4	CASSWTLAGNNEQFF	TGTGCCAGCAGCTGGACTCTAGCGGGTAACAATGAGCAGTTCTTC
-	TRBJ2-6	-	TRBV11-3	CASSPKQGSGANVLTF	TGTGCCAGCAGCCCTAAACAGGGCTCTGGGGCCAACGTCCTGACTTTC
-	TRBJ1-2	-	TRBV20-1	CSPGGGYTF	TGCAGTCCTGGGGGCGGCTACACCTTC
-	TRBJ1-2	-	TRBV14	CASSQGPYGYTF	TGTGCCAGCAGCCAAGGCCCCTATGGCTACACCTTC
-	TRBJ2-2	-	TRBV5-6	CASSLVWLGNTGELFF	TGTGCCAGCAGCTTGGTTTGGCTAGGGAACACCGGGGAGCTGTTTTTT
-	TRBJ1-4	-	TRBV30	CAWTHGGANEKLFF	TGTGCCTGGACTCATGGGGGGGCTAATGAAAAACTGTTTTTT
-	TRBJ2-5	TRBD2	TRBV5-1	CASSLAGGFSQETQYF	TGCGCCAGCAGCTTAGCGGGAGGGTTCTCACAAGAGACCCAGTACTTC
-	TRBJ2-5	TRBD1	TRBV6-1	CASSERTGEETQYF	TGTGCCAGCAGTGAACGGACAGGGGAGGAGACCCAGTACTTC
-	TRBJ1-5	-	TRBV19	CASSPGASNQPQHF	TGTGCCAGTAGTCCGGGGGCGAGCAATCAGCCCCAGCATTTT
few	TRBJ1-1	-	TRBV5-1	CASSLGGTSNTEAFF	TGCGCCAGCAGCTTGGGGGGGACTTCTAACACTGAAGCTTTCTTT
-	TRBJ1-6	-	TRBV3-1/TRBV3-2	CASSQGIGLNSPLHF	TGTGCCAGCAGCCAAGGAATTGGACTAAATTCACCCCTCCACTTT
once	TRBJ2-3	TRBD1	TRBV6-2/TRBV6-3	CASSYSFKDRGTDTQYF	TGTGCCAGCAGTTACTCGTTCAAGGACAGGGGCACAGATACGCAGTATTTT
once	TRBJ2-7	-	TRBV18	CASSPRGDHEQYF	TGTGCCAGCTCACCAAGGGGGGACCACGAGCAGTACTTC
-	TRBJ1-1	TRBD1	TRBV19	CASRPGQGNTEAFF	TGTGCCAGTAGACCCGGACAGGGGAACACTGAAGCTTTCTTT
once	TRBJ1-5	-	TRBV5-5	CASSLEGYRVQPQHF	TGTGCCAGCAGCTTGGAGGGTTATAGGGTTCAGCCCCAGCATTTT
-	TRBJ2-1	-	TRBV19	CASSKEGGWGEQFF	TGTGCCAGTAGTAAGGAGGGTGGTTGGGGTGAGCAGTTCTTC